A single sample is the source of the 22 T cell receptor beta chains below, sequenced in a study of blood T cell repertoires in COVID-19. Using immunoSEQ multiplex PCR, the repertoire was profiled, and TCRdb retains in-frame clones only, with some absent. Found here are tens of thousands of clones, about 86% of them singletons; the top ten hold 35% to 45%. The sample comprised peripheral blood. These receptors all come from a woman of 80 years or more with active or convalescent COVID-19.

Comments on this clone: A much larger clone differs by one base, so this may be a read error. The V and J genes are TRBV5-1 and TRBJ1-3, with a tentative D call TRBD1 (5 bases). The germline CDR1 and CDR2 sequences are SGHRS and YFSETQ. There are 14 residues in the CDR3. DNA of the CDR3: TGCGCCAACAGCTTCCAGGGAACTGGAAACACCATATATTTT. Its protein product is CANSFQGTGNTIYF. The variable domain in full, with the rest retrieved from reference TRBV5-1 and TRBJ1-3, is KAGVTQTPRYLIKTRGQQVTLSCSPISGHRSVSWYQQTPGQGLQFLFEYFSETQRNKGNFPGRFSGRQFSNSRSEMNVSTLELGDSALYLCANSFQGTGNTIYFGEGSWLTVV.

V usage is TRBV5-4 and J usage is TRBJ2-1, with D maybe TRBD2 (6 bases). V lost 6 bases, J lost 7 bases, and 14 bases lay in between. The CDR3 covers 13 residues. Germline loops: CDR1 SGHNT, CDR2 YYREEE (reference sequence). CDR3: CASTPPRGNEQFF. CDR3 nucleotides: TGTGCCAGCACCCCTCCCCGGGGGAATGAGCAGTTCTTC.

The chain joins TRBV19 to TRBJ2-2; 11 bases are a match to TRBD1. Per germline, CDR1 LNHDA and CDR2 SQIVND (reference sequence). Trimming at V came to 8 bases and at J to 5 bases, leaving 7 bases not matched to a gene. This CDR3 is 15 amino acids long. CDR3 amino acids: CASQPGQGGTGELFF. In DNA, the CDR3 is TGTGCCAGTCAGCCGGGACAGGGGGGAACCGGGGAGCTGTTTTTT.

The rearrangement uses TRBV2 and TRBJ1-2; no reliable D call. This CDR3 is built from 13 residues. CDR1 is SNHLY and CDR2 is FYNNEI in the germline V gene. Trimming took 7 bases from V and 2 from J, leaving 11 bases between them. The CDR3 loop reads CASKPESNYGYTF. The CDR3 coding sequence is TGTGCCAGCAAGCCCGAGTCAAACTATGGCTACACCTTC.

Regarding this clone: Other DNA sequences in this sample translate to the same CDR3. The chain joins TRBV2 to TRBJ2-7; D possibly corresponds to TRBD2 (7 bases). Germline-derived CDR1 and CDR2 are SNHLY and FYNNEI. CDR3 length: 14 amino acids. Trimming took off 2 bases at V and 4 bases at J, with 12 bases between the two ends. The chain's CDR3 is CASSERGGFYEQYF. The DNA for the CDR3 is TGTGCCAGCAGTGAAAGGGGGGGCTTTTACGAGCAGTACTTC.

The rearrangement links TRBV28 to TRBJ1-6; perhaps TRBD1 as D (5 bases). There are 13 residues in the CDR3. The germline gives CDR1 MDHEN, CDR2 SYDVKM. V shed 3 bases and J shed 7 bases, with 7 bases lying between them. The CDR3 here is CASSLTDNSPLHF. DNA of the CDR3: TGTGCCAGCAGTTTGACAGACAATTCACCCCTCCACTTT.

This clone occurred a few times. V and J are TRBV9 and TRBJ2-6; the D gene is possibly TRBD2 (6 bases). The V end lost 4 bases, the J end lost 2 bases, and 13 bases lay between the germline ends. Looked up from germline, CDR1 is SGDLS and CDR2 is YYNGEE. This CDR3 contains 16 residues. The CDR3 loop reads CASSPRTIPGANVLTF. In DNA form, the CDR3 reads TGTGCCAGCAGCCCGCGGACTATCCCTGGGGCCAACGTCCTGACTTTC.

The rearrangement links TRBV7-3 to TRBJ1-6; 10 bases map to TRBD1. V was pared by 4 bases and J by 10 bases, with 7 bases of the junction left unmatched. CDR3 length: 15 residues. Germline lookup yields CDR1 SGHTA and CDR2 FQGTGA. CDR3 region: CASSSGTGERSPLHF. CDR3 nucleotide sequence: TGTGCCAGCAGCTCAGGGACAGGGGAACGGTCACCCCTCCACTTT.

The rearrangement links TRBV11-2 to TRBJ2-1, with 14 bases identical to TRBD2. This CDR3 spans 15 amino acids. V shed 4 bases, J shed 9 bases, and the junction held 5 bases outside the gene matches. CDR1 SGHAT and CDR2 FQNNGV come from the germline V gene. CDR3 amino acids: CASSSTSGRAGEQFF. The CDR3 DNA is TGTGCCAGCAGCTCGACTAGCGGGAGGGCCGGTGAGCAGTTCTTC.

The rearrangement uses TRBV5-1 and TRBJ2-7; possible D gene TRBD2, 5 bases. This CDR3 has 11 amino acids. Trimming took off 8 bases at V and 4 bases at J, with 10 bases between the two ends. CDR1 SGHRS and CDR2 YFSETQ come from the germline V gene. CDR3 bases: TGCGCCAGTCGGGGAGAATACGAGCAGTACTTC. Translated, it gives CASRGEYEQYF.

This chain connects TRBV5-1 to TRBJ2-7; possibly TRBD2 for D (6 bases). This CDR3 has 15 residues. The germline CDR1 and CDR2 sequences are SGHRS and YFSETQ. V was shortened by 0 bases and J by 2 bases, with 12 bases between the two germline ends. CDR3 coding DNA: TGCGCCAGCAGCTTGGATGGGACTCCACCCTACGAGCAGTACTTC. Amino acids: CASSLDGTPPYEQYF.

V is TRBV19 and J is TRBJ1-2, with 9 positions matching TRBD1. CDR1 and CDR2 (germline): LNHDA, SQIVND (reference sequence). V was pared by 5 bases and J by 8 bases, with 9 bases of the junction left unmatched. CDR3 size: 14 residues. The DNA of the CDR3 is TGTGCCAGTAGTGCCCGAGGACAGGGGTACGGCTACACCTTC. This gives the protein CASSARGQGYGYTF.

The V and J genes are TRBV6-5 and TRBJ2-7, with 7 bases identical to TRBD1. The CDR3 is 13 residues long. Germline CDR1 MNHEY, CDR2 SVGAGI. V lost 5 bases, J lost 3 bases, and 4 bases stayed unmatched. CDR3 residues: CASSRGQIYEQYF. CDR3 nucleotide sequence: TGTGCCAGCAGTAGGGGACAGATCTACGAGCAGTACTTC.

CDR3 in DNA: TGTGCCAGCAGTTTCCGGCTAGAGGAGACCCAGTACTTC. Its protein is CASSFRLEETQYF. V and J are TRBV28 and TRBJ2-5; no definite D call. From germline, CDR1 is MDHEN and CDR2 SYDVKM. The V end lost 3 bases, the J end lost 5 bases, and 10 bases lay between the germline ends. CDR3 length: 13 amino acids.

J is TRBJ1-5 and V is TRBV19; weak D call: TRBD1 (5 bases). There are 16 residues in the CDR3. The V gene lost 1 base and the J gene lost 4 bases, with 14 bases spanning the gap. The germline CDR1 and CDR2 sequences are LNHDA and SQIVND (reference sequence). CDR3 protein: CASSIGGYGGNQPQHF. The DNA for the CDR3 is TGTGCCAGTAGTATAGGTGGCTACGGGGGTAATCAGCCCCAGCATTTT. Together with reference TRBV19 and TRBJ1-5, the CDR3 gives the full variable domain: DGGITQSPKYLFRKEGQNVTLSCEQNLNHDAMYWYRQDPGQGLRLIYYSQIVNDFQKGDIAEGYSVSREKKESFPLTVTSAQKNPTAFYLCASSIGGYGGNQPQHFGDGTRLSIL.

This chain links TRBV27 with TRBJ2-3; TRBD2 matches at 9 bases. The CDR3 contains 16 residues. The germline CDR1 and CDR2 sequences are MNHEY and SMNVEV (reference sequence). The ends lost 3 bases at V and 4 bases at J; junction bases unmatched: 8. The CDR3 loop is CASSFGGGGVSDTQYF. The CDR3 DNA sequence: TGTGCCAGCAGTTTTGGCGGGGGGGGCGTGTCAGATACGCAGTATTTT.

The rearrangement links TRBV10-3 to TRBJ1-1, with 8 bases fitting TRBD1. This CDR3 is 16 amino acids long. CDR1 ENHRY and CDR2 SYGVKD come from the germline V gene. After removal of 4 bases from V and 0 bases from J, the junction contained 7 bases not matched to a gene. The CDR3 here is CAISGTGSSMNTEAFF. In DNA, the CDR3 is TGTGCCATCAGTGGGACAGGGTCGTCGATGAACACTGAAGCTTTCTTT.

V is TRBV18 and J is TRBJ2-2, with TRBD2 as a possible D gene (6 bases). V dropped 1 base and J dropped 6 bases, with 6 bases sitting between them. Germline V gene sequence: CDR1 KGHSH, CDR2 LQKENI. This CDR3 comprises 13 residues. CDR3 region: CASSPREAGELFF. In nucleotides, the CDR3 is TGTGCCAGCTCACCACGGGAGGCCGGGGAGCTGTTTTTT. The entire variable domain, with the rest obtained from reference TRBV18 and TRBJ2-2, is as follows: NAGVMQNPRHLVRRRGQEARLRCSPMKGHSHVYWYRQLPEEGLKFMVYLQKENIIDESGMPKERFSAEFPKEGPSILRIQQVVRGDSAAYFCASSPREAGELFFGEGSRLTVL.

J is TRBJ2-1 and V is TRBV10-3; TRBD1 is a possible D gene (6 bases). Germline V CDR1 and CDR2: ENHRY, SYGVKD. Trimming shortened V by 4 bases and J by 4 bases, and 8 bases separated the two germline ends. The CDR3 is made up of 13 amino acids. CDR3 amino acids: CAISGQGYNEQFF. CDR3 DNA sequence: TGTGCCATCAGTGGGCAGGGGTACAATGAGCAGTTCTTC.

This chain joins TRBV18 and TRBJ1-1; weak D call: TRBD1 (6 bases). In germline, CDR1 is KGHSH, CDR2 LQKENI. V was cut by 3 bases and J by 1 base, with 12 bases left in between. This CDR3 has 15 residues. The CDR3, as DNA: TGTGCCAGCTCACCGGGCCGACAGGAGAACACTGAAGCTTTCTTT. It translates to CASSPGRQENTEAFF.

The genes are TRBV6-1 and TRBJ2-7, with 8 nucleotides matching TRBD1. CDR3 length equals 17 residues. Germline V lookup: CDR1 MNHNS, CDR2 SASEGT. The junction had 14 bases not matched to a gene; V was cut back by 4 bases and J by 3 bases. CDR3 nucleotides: TGTGCCAGCAGTGGGCCGGGACAGGTTGATGGGCGCTACGAGCAGTACTTC. Protein: CASSGPGQVDGRYEQYF.

The chain combines TRBV28 with TRBJ2-2; TRBD2 agrees at 12 bases. The CDR3 sequence is 19 residues long. CDR1 MDHEN and CDR2 SYDVKM come from the germline V gene. The ends lost 1 base at V and 1 base at J; junction bases unmatched: 7. The CDR3 loop reads CASSLSLGLAGMNTGELFF. The CDR3 nucleotides are TGTGCCAGCAGTTTATCGCTGGGACTAGCGGGTATGAACACCGGGGAGCTGTTTTTT.